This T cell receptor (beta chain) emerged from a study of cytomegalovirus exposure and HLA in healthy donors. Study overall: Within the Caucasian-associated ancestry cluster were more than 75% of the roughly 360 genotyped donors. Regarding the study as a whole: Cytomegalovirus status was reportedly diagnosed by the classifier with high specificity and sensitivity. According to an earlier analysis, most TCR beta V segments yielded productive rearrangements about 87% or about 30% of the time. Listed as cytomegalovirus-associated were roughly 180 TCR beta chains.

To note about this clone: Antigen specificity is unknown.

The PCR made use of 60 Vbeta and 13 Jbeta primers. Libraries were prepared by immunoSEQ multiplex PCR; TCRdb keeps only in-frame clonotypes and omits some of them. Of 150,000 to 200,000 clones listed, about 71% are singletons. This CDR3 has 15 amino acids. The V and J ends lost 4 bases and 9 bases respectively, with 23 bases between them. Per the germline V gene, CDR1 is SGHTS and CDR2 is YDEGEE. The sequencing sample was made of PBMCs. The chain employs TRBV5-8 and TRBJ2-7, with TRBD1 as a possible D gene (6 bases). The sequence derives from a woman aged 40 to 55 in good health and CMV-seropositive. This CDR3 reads CASSDPRDTVFGQYF. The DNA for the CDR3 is TGTGCCAGCAGCGACCCCCGGGACACCGTTTTCGGGCAGTACTTC.